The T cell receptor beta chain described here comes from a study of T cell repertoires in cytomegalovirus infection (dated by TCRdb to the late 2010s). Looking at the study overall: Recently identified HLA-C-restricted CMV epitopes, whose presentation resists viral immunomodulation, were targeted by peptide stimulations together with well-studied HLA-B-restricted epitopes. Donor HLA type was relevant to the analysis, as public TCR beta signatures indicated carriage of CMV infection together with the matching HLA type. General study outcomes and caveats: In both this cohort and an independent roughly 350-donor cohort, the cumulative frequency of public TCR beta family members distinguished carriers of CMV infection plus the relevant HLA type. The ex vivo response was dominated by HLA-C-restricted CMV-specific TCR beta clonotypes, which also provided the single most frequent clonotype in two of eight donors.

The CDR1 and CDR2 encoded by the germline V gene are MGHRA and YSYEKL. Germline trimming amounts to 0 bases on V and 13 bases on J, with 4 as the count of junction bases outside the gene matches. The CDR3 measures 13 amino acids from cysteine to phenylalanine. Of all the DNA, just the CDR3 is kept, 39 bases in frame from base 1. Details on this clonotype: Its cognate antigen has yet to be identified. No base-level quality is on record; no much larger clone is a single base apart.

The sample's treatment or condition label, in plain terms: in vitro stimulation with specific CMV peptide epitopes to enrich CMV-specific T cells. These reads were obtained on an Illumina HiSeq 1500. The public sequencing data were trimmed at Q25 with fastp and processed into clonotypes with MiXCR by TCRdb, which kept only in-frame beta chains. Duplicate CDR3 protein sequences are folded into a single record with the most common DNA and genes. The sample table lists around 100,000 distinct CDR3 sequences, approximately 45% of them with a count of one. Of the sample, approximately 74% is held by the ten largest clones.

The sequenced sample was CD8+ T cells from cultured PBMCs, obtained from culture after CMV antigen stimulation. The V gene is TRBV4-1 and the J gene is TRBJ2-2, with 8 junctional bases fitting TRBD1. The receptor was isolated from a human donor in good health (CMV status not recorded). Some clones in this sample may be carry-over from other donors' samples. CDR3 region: CASSQDRDRLLFF. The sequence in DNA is TGCGCCAGCAGCCAAGACAGGGACAGGTTGCTGTTTTTT.